This TCR beta chain was captured in a study of blood T cell repertoires in COVID-19. The wider study: Collection of acute and convalescent COVID-19 samples took place in the United States, Italy and Spain.

Using immunoSEQ multiplex PCR, the repertoire was profiled, and TCRdb retains in-frame clones only, with some absent. The top ten clones hold approximately 5.5% of a sample with approximately 300,000 clones, about nine tenths of them seen once. Cohort assignment relied on participant-reported clinical history. Germline V gives CDR1 SQVTM, CDR2 ANQGSEA. V was clipped by 6 bases and J by 3 bases; unmatched bases: 8. The CDR3 is 14 residues long. The chain carries TRBV29-1 and TRBJ1-1; TRBD1 agrees at 9 bases. This TCR was recovered from a man in his fifties or sixties who had recovered from COVID-19. Sequencing input: PBMCs or T cells enriched from blood (not recorded which). CDR3 protein: CSVAGTGKDTEAFF. The CDR3 nucleotides are TGCAGCGTCGCCGGGACAGGGAAAGACACTGAAGCTTTCTTT.